This T cell receptor (beta chain) was identified in a study of shared clonotypes between healthy human individuals. Study-wide results and limits: Naive subsets usually exceeded memory subsets in estimated richness.

With regard to this clone: Its antigen is currently unknown.

The V segment lost 5 bases and the J segment 2 bases; nucleotides outside the gene matches: 8. Germline CDR1 MNHEY, CDR2 SVGAGI. The CDR3 runs 15 residues. Profiled with immunoSEQ multiplex PCR; TCRdb holds only in-frame clones, not every one. The data contain 1.4 million to 1.5 million clones, roughly 97% of them singletons. This TCR derives from a man aged 25-45 years in good health. The sample comprised naive CD4+ T cells sorted from blood. Specified subset: CD45RA+ positively selected. The chain has TRBV6-5 and TRBJ1-1, with 7 positions matching TRBD1. CDR3 protein: CASSTWDSRNTEAFF. The CDR3 DNA sequence: TGTGCCAGCAGTACCTGGGACAGTAGAAACACTGAAGCTTTCTTT.